The 9 T cell receptor beta chains below come from one sample, sequenced in a study of PD-1 blockade in classical Hodgkin lymphoma. Assay: immunoSEQ multiplex PCR; the TCRdb copy retains only in-frame clones and omits some. The profile covers 45,000 to 50,000 clones, with roughly 80% appearing a single time and approximately 21% taken by the ten largest. Each patient experienced a relapse that followed autologous stem cell transplantation, and brentuximab vedotin exposure varied. Sample: peripheral blood mononuclear cells (PBMCs), taken before the second cycle of nivolumab. The receptors stem from a human donor with classical Hodgkin lymphoma.

This sequence joins TRBV4-3 and TRBJ1-5; maybe TRBD1 (5 bases). Germline lookup yields CDR1 LGHNA and CDR2 YSLEER. V dropped 0 bases and J dropped 5 bases, with 20 bases sitting between them. The CDR3 has 18 residues. The CDR3 sequence: CASSQDFGLQGGYQPQHF. In DNA form, the CDR3 reads TGCGCCAGCAGCCAAGATTTCGGGCTTCAGGGAGGTTATCAGCCCCAGCATTTT.

The chain combines TRBV11-3 with TRBJ2-3; D gene unclear. Germline CDR1 SGHNT, CDR2 YENEEA. Trimming pared 1 base from V and 1 base from J, leaving 3 bases between. The CDR3 consists of 13 residues. CDR3 region: CASSLAGTDTQYF. The CDR3 nucleotides are TGTGCCAGCAGCTTAGCTGGCACAGATACGCAGTATTTT.

The rearrangement joins TRBV28 to TRBJ2-2; 10 bases are a match to TRBD1. V shed 6 bases and J 9 bases; nucleotides not matched to a gene: 10. CDR3 length equals 15 residues. Per germline, CDR1 MDHEN and CDR2 SYDVKM. The CDR3: CASRAGTGDGRELFF. As DNA, the CDR3 is TGTGCCAGCAGGGCCGGGACAGGGGATGGCCGGGAGCTGTTTTTT.

V is TRBV7-2 and J is TRBJ1-3, with 8 bases that match TRBD1. The J segment lost 0 bases and the V segment lost 5 bases, leaving 9 bases of the junction unmatched. The V gene's germline CDR1 is SGHTA and CDR2 FQGNSA. There are 17 residues in the CDR3. The CDR3 sequence: CASSPRQGPSSGNTIYF. DNA for the CDR3: TGTGCCAGCAGCCCCCGACAGGGGCCAAGCTCTGGAAACACCATATATTTT.

The chain combines TRBV4-1 with TRBJ1-1; TRBD1 is a possible D gene (6 bases). Between the trimmed V and J ends, which lost 1 base and 3 bases, there was a span of 9 bases. Germline lookup yields CDR1 MGHRA and CDR2 YSYEKL. The CDR3 runs to 14 residues. Here the CDR3 reads CASSQGGGYTEAFF. CDR3 nucleotide sequence: TGCGCCAGCAGCCAAGGAGGGGGTTACACTGAAGCTTTCTTT.

The chain uses TRBV27 and TRBJ1-1; D is perhaps TRBD1 (5 bases). The germline gives CDR1 MNHEY, CDR2 SMNVEV (reference sequence). With 5 bases removed from V and 4 bases from J, the gap between germline ends came to 11 bases. This CDR3 region has 13 residues. The CDR3, as DNA: TGTGCCAGCAGTCTGGATGGGACCACTGAAGCTTTCTTT. Translated, it gives CASSLDGTTEAFF.

V usage is TRBV6-6 and J usage is TRBJ1-1; D gene unclear. CDR3 size: 12 residues. The V and J ends lost 1 base and 12 bases respectively, with 12 bases between them. The V gene's germline CDR1 is MNHNY and CDR2 SVGAGI (reference sequence). This CDR3 reads CASSYYSSGTFF. CDR3 bases: TGTGCCAGCAGTTACTATTCATCCGGGACTTTCTTT.

The rearrangement joins TRBV27 to TRBJ2-4; 10 bases line up with TRBD2. The germline CDR1 and CDR2 sequences are MNHEY and SMNVEV (reference sequence). This CDR3 comprises 17 residues. The V segment lost 4 bases and the J segment 0 bases; nucleotides outside the gene matches: 6. CDR3 bases: TGTGCCAGCAGTTACGGACTAGCGGAGCTAGCCAAAAACATTCAGTACTTC. It specifies CASSYGLAELAKNIQYF.

This chain connects TRBV28 to TRBJ2-7; TRBD1 aligns across 7 bases. The CDR3 is made up of 15 amino acids. CDR1 is MDHEN and CDR2 is SYDVKM in the germline V gene. V trimming: 3 bases; J trimming: 4 bases; junction bases outside the gene matches: 9. CDR3 coding DNA: TGTGCCAGCAGTTTTGGAGACAGGGATGGTTACGAGCAGTACTTC. This translates into CASSFGDRDGYEQYF. The whole variable domain, filled in from reference TRBV28 and TRBJ2-7, reads DVKVTQSSRYLVKRTGEKVFLECVQDMDHENMFWYRQDPGLGLRLIYFSYDVKMKEKGDIPEGYSVSREKKERFSLILESASTNQTSMYLCASSFGDRDGYEQYFGPGTRLTVT.